A selection of T cell receptor beta chains follows, all from one sample in a study of cytomegalovirus exposure and HLA in healthy donors. The repertoire was sequenced with immunoSEQ multiplex PCR; TCRdb's copy has only in-frame clones and lacks some. This table holds 40,000 to 55,000 clones, approximately 94% found once. Sequencing was carried out using PBMCs. These receptors all come from a woman aged 18-30 years in good health and CMV-seronegative. Both conserved end residues are part of each CDR3. D genes are given only for firm matches.

j_gene: TRBJ2-7; v_gene: TRBV28; d_gene: NA; CDR3aa: CASTAGTPYEQYF
j_gene: TRBJ2-2; v_gene: TRBV28; d_gene: TRBD2; CDR3aa: CASSLAGGPTGELFF
j_gene: TRBJ1-4; v_gene: TRBV4-2; d_gene: TRBD1; CDR3aa: CASSQDLGTGAEKLFF
j_gene: TRBJ2-2; v_gene: TRBV29-1; d_gene: NA; CDR3aa: CSVFEVANTGELFF
j_gene: TRBJ2-2; v_gene: TRBV6-1; d_gene: NA; CDR3aa: CASIVGANGELFF
j_gene: TRBJ2-3; v_gene: TRBV6-4; d_gene: TRBD2; CDR3aa: CASSDTSGADTQYF
j_gene: TRBJ2-1; v_gene: TRBV6-6; d_gene: TRBD2; CDR3aa: CASSYPKAGGDNEQFF
j_gene: TRBJ2-1; v_gene: TRBV6-1; d_gene: TRBD2; CDR3aa: CASSREDEQFF
j_gene: TRBJ2-3; v_gene: TRBV2; d_gene: TRBD2; CDR3aa: CASSERPSGVDGTQYF
j_gene: TRBJ2-3; v_gene: TRBV27; d_gene: NA; CDR3aa: CASSLDRRSTDTQYF
j_gene: TRBJ2-7; v_gene: TRBV7-8; d_gene: TRBD2; CDR3aa: CASSSGTSSYEQYF
j_gene: TRBJ1-2; v_gene: TRBV19; d_gene: NA; CDR3aa: CASSIVKGAGDYGYTF
j_gene: TRBJ2-1; v_gene: TRBV19; d_gene: TRBD2; CDR3aa: CASTPGTSGRYEQFF
j_gene: TRBJ2-7; v_gene: TRBV28; d_gene: NA; CDR3aa: CASSLLRDEQYF
j_gene: TRBJ1-1; v_gene: TRBV5-4; d_gene: NA; CDR3aa: CASSPPGNLNTEAFF
j_gene: TRBJ2-3; v_gene: TRBV5-1; d_gene: NA; CDR3aa: CASSRLREEGDTQYF
j_gene: TRBJ1-2; v_gene: TRBV6-5; d_gene: TRBD1; CDR3aa: CASGGGGNYGYTF